This TCR beta chain was found in a study of blood T cell repertoires in COVID-19. In the authors' workflow: Reference gene primer amplification yielded estimated nucleated cell counts. TCRdb's copy holds only in-frame clones and misses some; the assay was immunoSEQ multiplex PCR. V and J calls and clone size are copied from that table; D and trimming were computed from the DNA. The data show 200,000 or so clones, about 87% seen once. The CDR3 is 15 residues long. V gave up 0 bases and J gave up 3 bases, with 9 bases separating them. CDR1 is LNHDA and CDR2 is SQIVND in the germline V gene (reference sequence).

The sequencing input was peripheral blood. The chain employs TRBV19 and TRBJ2-1; D may be TRBD2 (6 bases). This TCR was recovered from a man between 60 and 70 years old with acute or convalescent COVID-19. CDR3 amino acids: CASSIDVGGYNEQFF. The CDR3 DNA sequence: TGTGCCAGTAGTATAGATGTCGGGGGCTACAATGAGCAGTTCTTC.